Listed below are T cell receptor beta chains from one sample, sequenced in a study of T and B cells in COVID-19 patients. One entry per CDR3 protein results from TCRdb running MiXCR on the multiplex PCR reads. The repertoire holds about 7,900 distinct CDR3 sequences, 40% seen once, with 3% to 4% in the top ten. The material sequenced was blood. These receptors all stem from a human donor who had recovered from COVID-19. Each CDR3 is given with its conserved first and last residue. D genes are given only for firm matches. Size is omitted from some rows. Given values are once, few, many or a class for expanded clones.

v_call	clone_size	j_call	d_call	cdr3_aa	cdr3_nt
TRBV19	NA	TRBJ1-1	NA	CASSLFNGPRTLRNTEAFF	TGTGCCAGTAGTTTGTTTAACGGACCTCGAACCCTTAGGAACACTGAAGCTTTCTTT
TRBV27	NA	TRBJ2-1	TRBD1	CASSLYGGGQGEQFF	TGTGCCAGCAGTTTATACGGGGGCGGACAGGGTGAGCAGTTCTTC
TRBV6-6	NA	TRBJ1-2	NA	CASSSQGNYGYTF	TGTGCCAGCAGTTCCCAAGGGAACTATGGCTACACCTTC
TRBV6-1	NA	TRBJ1-6	NA	CASGAGGARPTYNSPLHF	TGTGCCAGCGGCGCCGGGGGGGCCCGTCCCACCTATAATTCACCCCTCCACTTT
TRBV30	few	TRBJ1-2	NA	CAWRQGFYGYTF	TGTGCCTGGAGGCAGGGGTTCTATGGCTACACCTTC
TRBV6-1	NA	TRBJ2-7	NA	CASSEALRAYEQYF	TGTGCCAGCAGTGAAGCGCTAAGGGCCTACGAGCAGTACTTC
TRBV27	NA	TRBJ1-2	TRBD1	CASSPLTTGGANYGYTF	TGTGCCAGCAGCCCGCTAACGACAGGGGGGGCTAACTATGGCTACACCTTC
TRBV7-6	NA	TRBJ2-3	NA	CASSSTGEADTQYF	TGTGCCAGCAGCTCCACTGGGGAAGCAGATACGCAGTATTTT
TRBV19	medium-sized	TRBJ2-3	NA	CASSIRDTQYF	TGTGCCAGTAGTATCCGAGATACGCAGTATTTT
TRBV7-2	NA	TRBJ2-3	NA	CASSPRSRGRKYF	TGTGCCAGCAGCCCTCGGTCCAGGGGCCGTAAGTATTTT
TRBV6-2/TRBV6-3	few	TRBJ1-6	NA	CASRGSGSPLHF	TGTGCCAGCAGGGGATCAGGTTCACCCCTCCACTTT
TRBV19	medium-sized	TRBJ2-2	NA	CALLANTGELFF	TGTGCCCTCCTCGCGAACACCGGGGAGCTGTTTTTT
TRBV6-5	NA	TRBJ2-6	NA	CASSYSAAPGANVLTF	TGTGCCAGCAGTTACTCGGCGGCCCCCGGGGCCAACGTCCTGACTTTC
TRBV7-2	NA	TRBJ2-1	TRBD1	CASSRRRDRGVGEQFF	TGTGCCAGCAGCCGACGTCGGGACAGGGGAGTCGGTGAGCAGTTCTTC
TRBV7-9	NA	TRBJ2-7	NA	CASSLEGSSYEQYF	TGTGCCAGCAGCTTAGAAGGGAGCTCCTACGAGCAGTACTTC
TRBV6-1	NA	TRBJ2-2	NA	CASQGAGGTGELFF	TGTGCCAGCCAAGGGGCAGGGGGGACCGGGGAGCTGTTTTTT